Sequencing of this T cell receptor beta chain was carried out in a study of cytomegalovirus exposure and HLA in healthy donors. Overall study findings and caveats: A link between a missense DCLRE1C variant and TCR beta V- and J-gene trimming emerged from a later analysis.

The CDR3 spans 15 residues. V gave up 5 bases and J gave up 5 bases; unmatched junction bases: 8. Germline values: CDR1 SGHVS, CDR2 FNYEAQ. The PCR had 60 Vbeta and 13 Jbeta primers. Using immunoSEQ multiplex PCR, the repertoire was profiled, and TCRdb retains in-frame clones only, with some absent. The data contain nearly 100,000 clones, around 10% of them singletons. This clone was counted only a few times. What it recognizes is unknown. V usage is TRBV7-6 and J usage is TRBJ2-3; 9 bases are shared with TRBD1. Material: PBMCs. This clonotype was sampled from a man in his fifties in good health and CMV-seropositive. The CDR3 DNA is TGTGCCAGCAGCGACCGGGACAGGGACGTAGATACGCAGTATTTT. Protein product: CASSDRDRDVDTQYF.